The TCR beta chain under discussion was sequenced for a study of identical twins. TCRdb passed the 5' RACE reads through MiXCR, listing each CDR3 protein once. The sample records about 330,000 distinct CDR3 sequences, about 12% being singletons. This clonotype was recorded a few times. The V gene's germline CDR1 is KGHSH and CDR2 LQKENI. J was trimmed by 1 base and V by 8 bases; bases with no gene match: 4. The CDR3 consists of 13 residues. These data also featured in a second study, about yellow fever vaccine responses in identical twins. That study adds: Twins' T cell vaccine responses reportedly looked partly convergent, partly personalized.

The material sequenced was CD8+ T cells sorted from blood. V gene TRBV18 combines with J gene TRBJ2-7; 8 nucleotides align to TRBD1. The sequence came from a woman aged 18 to 35 in good health. The CDR3 spells CASAGTGSYEQYF. The DNA for the CDR3 is TGTGCCAGCGCTGGGACAGGTTCCTACGAGCAGTACTTC.